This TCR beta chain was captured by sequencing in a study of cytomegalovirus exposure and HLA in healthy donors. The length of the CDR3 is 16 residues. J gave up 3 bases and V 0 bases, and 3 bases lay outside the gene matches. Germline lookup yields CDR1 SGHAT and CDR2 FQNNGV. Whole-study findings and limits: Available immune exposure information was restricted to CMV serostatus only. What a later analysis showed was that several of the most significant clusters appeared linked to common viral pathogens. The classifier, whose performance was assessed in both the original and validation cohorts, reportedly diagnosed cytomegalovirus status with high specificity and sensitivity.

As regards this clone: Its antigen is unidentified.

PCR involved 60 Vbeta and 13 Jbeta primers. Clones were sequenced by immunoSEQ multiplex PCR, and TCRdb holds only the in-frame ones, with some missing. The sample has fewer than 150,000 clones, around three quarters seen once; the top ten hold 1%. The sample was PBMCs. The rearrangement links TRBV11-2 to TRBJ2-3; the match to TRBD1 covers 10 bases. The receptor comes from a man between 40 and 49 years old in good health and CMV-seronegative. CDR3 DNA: TGTGCCAGCAGCTTAGACTGGACAGGGGGGACAGATACGCAGTATTTT. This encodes CASSLDWTGGTDTQYF.